This TCR beta chain derives from a study of response to subunit inactivated influenza vaccine. In TCRdb, the RT-PCR reads were re-called with MiXCR into one record per CDR3 protein. The sample contains some 500,000 distinct CDR3 sequences, about 25% of which appear only once. Note on this clonotype: Its specificity is not known.

This CDR3 has 16 residues. The V and J ends lost 5 bases and 2 bases respectively, with 18 bases between them. Germline V lookup: CDR1 MNHNS, CDR2 SASEGT. Study outcomes and limitations: The authors put forward the suggestion that each seasonal influenza vaccination may bring in only a limited number of new T cells.

This TCR came from a man aged 50 to 60 who received an inactivated influenza vaccine. The source was CD4+ T cells sorted from PBMCs, collected around 5 days after vaccination. The chain is built from TRBV6-1 and TRBJ2-5; D remains ambiguous. In nucleotides, the CDR3 is TGTGCCAGCAGTCTTTCCCTTACAGCGAAGCAAGAGACCCAGTACTTC. It translates to CASSLSLTAKQETQYF.